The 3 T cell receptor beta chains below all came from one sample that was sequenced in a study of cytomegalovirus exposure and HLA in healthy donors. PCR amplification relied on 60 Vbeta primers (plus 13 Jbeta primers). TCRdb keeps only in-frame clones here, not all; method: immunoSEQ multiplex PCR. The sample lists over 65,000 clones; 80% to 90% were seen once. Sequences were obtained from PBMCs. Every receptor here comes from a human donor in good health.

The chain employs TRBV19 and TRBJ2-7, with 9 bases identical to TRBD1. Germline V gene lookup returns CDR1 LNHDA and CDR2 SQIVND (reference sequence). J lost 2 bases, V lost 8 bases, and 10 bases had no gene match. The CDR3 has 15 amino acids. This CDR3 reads CASGITGTGTYEQYF. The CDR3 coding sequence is TGTGCCAGTGGAATAACCGGGACAGGGACCTACGAGCAGTACTTC.

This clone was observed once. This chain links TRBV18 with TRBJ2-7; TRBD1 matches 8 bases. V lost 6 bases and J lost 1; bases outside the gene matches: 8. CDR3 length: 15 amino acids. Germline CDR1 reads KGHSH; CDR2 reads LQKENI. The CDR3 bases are TGTGCCAGCTCGCTCGGACAGGGCTTTTCCTACGAGCAGTACTTC. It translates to CASSLGQGFSYEQYF.

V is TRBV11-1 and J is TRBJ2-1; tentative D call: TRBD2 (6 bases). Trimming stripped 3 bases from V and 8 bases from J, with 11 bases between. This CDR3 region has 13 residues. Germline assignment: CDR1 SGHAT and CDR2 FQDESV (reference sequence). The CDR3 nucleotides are TGTGCCAGCAGCTTGACTTGGGAGGATGAGCAGTTCTTC. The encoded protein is CASSLTWEDEQFF. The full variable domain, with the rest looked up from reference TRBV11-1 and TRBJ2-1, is EAEVAQSPRYKITEKSQAVAFWCDPISGHATLYWYRQILGQGPELLVQFQDESVVDDSQLPKDRFSAERLKGVDSTLKIQPAELGDSAMYLCASSLTWEDEQFFGPGTRLTVL.